This is a list of T cell receptor beta chains from one sample in a study of response to subunit inactivated influenza vaccine. TCRdb reprocessed the RT-PCR reads via MiXCR and lists one record per CDR3 protein. This sample has around 650,000 distinct CDR3 sequences, with 15% to 18% found just once. Source: PBMCs from blood, taken 11 to 12 days after vaccination. Receptors originate from a man aged 45 to 65 who received an inactivated influenza vaccine. CDR3s include the opening cysteine and the closing phenylalanine or tryptophan. The D gene is left open where the match is weak. Size is omitted from some rows. Given values are once, few, many or a class for expanded clones.

D gene,V gene,clone size,J gene,CDR3 protein
NA,TRBV7-6,NA,TRBJ2-3,CASSLVGSLTHTDTQYF
TRBD1,TRBV18,NA,TRBJ2-7,CASSRDRGLEQYF
TRBD2,TRBV7-8,many,TRBJ2-5,CASSLVGLALQETQYF
TRBD2,TRBV20-1,NA,TRBJ2-1,CSAYRTSGRSLNEQFF
TRBD1,TRBV5-1,NA,TRBJ2-7,CASSLEGQGGEQYF
NA,TRBV20-1,NA,TRBJ2-1,CSAPDGFSYNEQFF
TRBD2,TRBV4-3,few,TRBJ2-7,CASSQVASGRSSYEQYF
NA,TRBV6-7,NA,TRBJ1-1,CASLSPARQLNTEAFF
NA,TRBV25-1,many,TRBJ1-6,CASSDAGINSPLHF
TRBD2,TRBV2,NA,TRBJ2-1,CASGGLAGPLWQFF
NA,TRBV4-2,NA,TRBJ2-1,CASSRAGADSSYNEQFF
TRBD1,TRBV29-1,NA,TRBJ1-2,CSVGTGVRDGYTF
NA,TRBV5-1,few,TRBJ1-1,CASSSGTTEAFF
NA,TRBV10-3,few,TRBJ1-2,CAISETGTNGYTF
TRBD2,TRBV9,NA,TRBJ2-1,CASSAGLAGYEQFF
NA,TRBV20-1,NA,TRBJ1-5,CSARPQVGQPQHF
NA,TRBV12-3/TRBV12-4,few,TRBJ2-7,CASSPYRNKQYF
TRBD2,TRBV12-3/TRBV12-4,NA,TRBJ2-1,CASSPGLAASDEQFF
NA,TRBV27,few,TRBJ1-2,CASSNDRSYGYTF
NA,TRBV30,NA,TRBJ2-7,CAWSGTIGLYEQYF
NA,TRBV28,few,TRBJ1-5,CASSNWRGNQPQHF
TRBD2,TRBV20-1,few,TRBJ2-7,CSARAGGGRREQYF
TRBD2,TRBV7-8,NA,TRBJ2-1,CASSSLSGRNNKEQFF
NA,TRBV29-1,NA,TRBJ1-2,CSVEGNGYTF
TRBD2,TRBV7-9,few,TRBJ2-1,CASSLARFAGEQDEQFF
NA,TRBV18,few,TRBJ2-3,CASSPGIYTDTQYF
NA,TRBV7-9,few,TRBJ2-3,CASSLAGDWDTQYF
TRBD2,TRBV9,NA,TRBJ2-1,CASSGGTSGTLLGEQFF
NA,TRBV15,NA,TRBJ2-3,CATSREGPSTDTQYF
TRBD2,TRBV12-3/TRBV12-4,few,TRBJ2-2,CASSGSGRSAGELFF
TRBD2,TRBV15,NA,TRBJ2-4,CATSRTYTSGVAKNIQYF
NA,TRBV9,few,TRBJ2-5,CASSVGQSQETQYF
NA,TRBV28,few,TRBJ2-7,CASTTTARGPYEQYF
NA,TRBV7-9,NA,TRBJ1-4,CASSSSLRVEKLFF
NA,TRBV20-1,many,TRBJ1-5,CSARDLGQYSNQPQHF
NA,TRBV12-3/TRBV12-4,few,TRBJ2-1,CASSFDRWPTNNEQFF
NA,TRBV21-1,NA,TRBJ2-5,CASSRRTSFLQETQYF
NA,TRBV6-2/TRBV6-3,few,TRBJ2-3,CASSFQGRRDTQYF
NA,TRBV9,NA,TRBJ2-3,CASSGDWGGDTQYF
NA,TRBV5-1,NA,TRBJ2-1,CASSLDGGVGKDEQFF
NA,TRBV20-1,few,TRBJ2-3,CSASSQRGKGTDTQYF